This entry describes one TCR beta chain. Everyone who took part was roughly 18 to 100 years old, and they came from about 25 US areas. Authors' analysis steps: Scientists estimated how many nucleated cells there were by amplifying reference gene primers. TCRdb's copy holds only in-frame clones and misses some; the assay was immunoSEQ multiplex PCR. That table furnishes V, J and clone size, whereas the DNA furnished D and trimming. The data hold more than 200,000 clones, with less than 85% observed a single time. The sample comes from a study of blood T cell repertoires in COVID-19. V shed 3 bases and J 2 bases; nucleotides not matched to a gene: 5. CDR3 length equals 16 residues. From germline, CDR1 is LGHDT and CDR2 YNNKEL (reference sequence).

This clonotype was obtained from a man in his sixties who had recovered from COVID-19. Sequenced: PBMCs or T cells enriched from blood (not recorded which). The chain couples TRBV3-1 (or the pseudogene TRBV3-2) to TRBJ2-2, with 8 bases lining up with TRBD2. As DNA, the CDR3 is TGTGCCAGCAGCCACAAACGGACTAGCAACACCGGGGAGCTGTTTTTT. Its protein product is CASSHKRTSNTGELFF.